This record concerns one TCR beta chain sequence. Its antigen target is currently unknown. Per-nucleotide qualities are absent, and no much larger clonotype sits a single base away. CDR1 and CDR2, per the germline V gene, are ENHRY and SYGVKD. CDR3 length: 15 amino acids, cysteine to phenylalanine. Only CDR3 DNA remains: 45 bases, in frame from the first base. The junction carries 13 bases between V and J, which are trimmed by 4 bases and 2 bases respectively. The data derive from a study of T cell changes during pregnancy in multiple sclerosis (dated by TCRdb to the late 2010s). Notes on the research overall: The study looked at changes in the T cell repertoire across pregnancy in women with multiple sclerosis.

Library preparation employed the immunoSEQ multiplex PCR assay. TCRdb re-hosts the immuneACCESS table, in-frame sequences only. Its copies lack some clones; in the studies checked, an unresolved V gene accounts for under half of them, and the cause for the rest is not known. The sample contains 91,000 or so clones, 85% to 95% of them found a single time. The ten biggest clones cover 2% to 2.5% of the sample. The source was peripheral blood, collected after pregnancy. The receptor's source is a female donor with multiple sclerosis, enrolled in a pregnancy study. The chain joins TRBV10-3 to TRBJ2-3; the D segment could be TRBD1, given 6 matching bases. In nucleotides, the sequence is TGTGCCATCAGTGCCCCAGGGGCCTTCACAGATACGCAGTATTTT. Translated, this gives CAISAPGAFTDTQYF.